Below, 21 T cell receptor beta chains from the same sample are listed, as sequenced in a study of blood T cell repertoires in COVID-19. Profiling relied on immunoSEQ multiplex PCR, and the TCRdb table lists in-frame clones only, not all of them. The sample has more than 200,000 clones; around 89% are singletons. Sequenced: peripheral blood. All receptors derive from a woman between 25 and 40 years old with COVID-19, enrolled during active disease.

V and J are TRBV9 and TRBJ1-4, with TRBD1 matching 10 bases. Germline lookup yields CDR1 SGDLS and CDR2 YYNGEE. CDR3 size: 15 residues. V trimming: 1 base; J trimming: 8 bases; junction bases outside the gene matches: 5. Here the CDR3 reads CASSVLGTGDEKLFF. The CDR3 region has the DNA TGTGCCAGCAGCGTACTCGGGACAGGGGACGAAAAACTGTTTTTT.

This chain uses TRBV19 with TRBJ2-1; 8 bases are shared with TRBD1. The CDR3 contains 14 residues. With V trimmed by 5 bases and J by 4 bases, 4 bases remained unmatched. CDR1 and CDR2 from the germline V gene are LNHDA and SQIVND (reference sequence). CDR3 in amino acids: CASSPNRGYNEQFF. The DNA of the CDR3 is TGTGCCAGTAGTCCGAACAGGGGGTACAATGAGCAGTTCTTC.

The rearrangement joins TRBV11-2 to TRBJ2-5, with 10 positions matching TRBD1. Germline-derived CDR1 and CDR2 are SGHAT and FQNNGV. The V segment lost 5 bases and the J segment 5 bases; nucleotides outside the gene matches: 8. The CDR3 runs to 15 residues. CDR3 protein: CASSPGQGGGETQYF. The CDR3 DNA is TGTGCCAGCAGCCCTGGACAGGGGGGTGGTGAGACCCAGTACTTC.

J is TRBJ1-2 and V is TRBV14, with 9 bases that match TRBD1. With 4 bases clipped from V and 3 bases from J, the junction kept 6 bases outside the gene matches. There are 15 residues in the CDR3. Germline values: CDR1 SGHDN, CDR2 FVKESK. CDR3 loop: CASSRRTGADYGYTF. The CDR3 DNA is TGTGCCAGCAGCCGCCGGACAGGGGCGGACTATGGCTACACCTTC.

This clone was seen a few times. The CDR3 DNA is TGTGCCAGCAGCCTAACTAGCGATCCCGGGGAGCTGTTTTTT. Translating gives CASSLTSDPGELFF. The V gene is TRBV7-2, the J gene TRBJ2-2; 7 bases line up with TRBD2. The junction had 6 bases not matched to a gene; V was cut back by 5 bases and J by 6 bases. The V gene's germline CDR1 is SGHTA and CDR2 FQGNSA. This CDR3 has 14 amino acids.

The chain employs TRBV6-2 or TRBV6-3 and TRBJ2-2; 7 positions match TRBD2. Germline V gene sequence: CDR1 MNHEY, CDR2 SVGEGT. V lost 0 bases, J lost 1 base, and 2 bases stayed unmatched. The CDR3 runs 16 residues. CDR3 residues: CASSYSPGGNTGELFF. The CDR3 nucleotides are TGTGCCAGCAGTTACTCACCGGGAGGGAACACCGGGGAGCTGTTTTTT.

This chain joins TRBV6-5 and TRBJ2-7, with TRBD2 identical over 7 bases. The CDR3 runs 15 residues. The J segment lost 0 bases and the V segment lost 2 bases, leaving 4 bases of the junction unmatched. Germline values: CDR1 MNHEY, CDR2 SVGAGI. The CDR3 sequence is CASSYTSASSYEQYF. For the CDR3, the DNA is TGTGCCAGCAGTTACACTAGCGCCTCCTCCTACGAGCAGTACTTC.

The genes are TRBV7-9 and TRBJ2-7; possible D gene TRBD2, 6 bases. Germline lookup yields CDR1 SEHNR and CDR2 FQNEAQ (reference sequence). V lost 3 bases and J lost 0, with 18 bases in between. The CDR3 sequence is 17 residues long. The CDR3 reads CASSLGGEGTNSYEQYV. CDR3 DNA: TGTGCCAGCAGCTTGGGGGGAGAGGGGACGAACTCCTACGAGCAGTACGTC.

The chain carries TRBV7-9 and TRBJ2-1, with TRBD2 matching 12 bases. Germline CDR1 and CDR2: SEHNR and FQNEAQ (reference sequence). This CDR3 region has 17 residues. Germline trimming cut 5 bases from V and 6 bases from J; bases unmatched to any gene: 11. The CDR3 DNA follows: TGTGCCAGCAGCGACCCTAGCGGGAGGGGAAGGGGCAATGAGCAGTTCTTC. This gives the protein CASSDPSGRGRGNEQFF. Full variable domain (rest looked up from reference TRBV7-9 and TRBJ2-1): DTGVSQNPRHKITKRGQNVTFRCDPISEHNRLYWYRQTLGQGPEFLTYFQNEAQLEKSRLLSDRFSAERPKGSFSTLEIQRTEQGDSAMYLCASSDPSGRGRGNEQFFGPGTRLTVL.

CDR3 sequence reads: CSAGGGGELYNEQFF. CDR3 sequence (DNA): TGCAGTGCTGGTGGAGGGGGCGAACTTTACAATGAGCAGTTCTTC. J is TRBJ2-1 and V is TRBV20-1; the D gene is possibly TRBD1 (7 bases). Germline values: CDR1 DFQATT, CDR2 SNEGSKA (reference sequence). Trimming left V 5 bases short and J 4 bases short, with 18 bases between. The CDR3 is 15 residues long.

This clone occurred once. The CDR3 spells CASSFSGLSGNTIYF. The CDR3 nucleotides are TGTGCCAGCAGCTTTTCGGGTCTGTCTGGAAACACCATATATTTT. The rearrangement uses TRBV11-2 and TRBJ1-3; no reliable D call. Germline V lookup: CDR1 SGHAT, CDR2 FQNNGV. Trimming took 3 bases from V and 1 from J, leaving 10 bases between them. This CDR3 has 15 amino acids.

J is TRBJ2-1 and V is TRBV4-2; D possibly corresponds to TRBD1 (7 bases). Germline lookup yields CDR1 LGHNA and CDR2 YNFKEQ. Trimming stripped 0 bases from V and 6 bases from J, with 12 bases between. This CDR3 has 15 residues. CDR3: CASSQDPGGGNEQFF. The CDR3 DNA is TGTGCCAGCAGCCAAGATCCAGGGGGAGGCAATGAGCAGTTCTTC.

In nucleotides, the CDR3 is TGTGCCAGCAGCACAGGGGAGACCCAGTACTTC. Its translation: CASSTGETQYF. V usage is TRBV21-1 and J usage is TRBJ2-5; TRBD1, the table's D call, lacks a check against the DNA. TRBV21-1 is deemed a pseudogene. This CDR3 has 11 amino acids.

The chain is built from TRBV7-2 and TRBJ2-5; possibly TRBD1 for D (5 bases). The CDR3 loop spans 15 amino acids. V lost 1 base to trimming and J lost 2 bases, with 11 bases between them. Germline CDR1 and CDR2: SGHTA and FQGNSA. CDR3 sequence reads: CASSLGPGQQETQYF. DNA for the CDR3: TGTGCCAGCAGCTTAGGGCCAGGGCAACAAGAGACCCAGTACTTC.

With respect to this clone: The sample contains more than one DNA sequence encoding this CDR3. V and J are TRBV5-1 and TRBJ2-7, with D unclear. This CDR3 comprises 14 residues. Trimming took 2 bases from V and 0 from J, leaving 9 bases between them. In germline, CDR1 is SGHRS, CDR2 YFSETQ. CDR3 DNA: TGCGCCAGCAGCTTTATCACAAGCTCCTACGAGCAGTACTTC. Residues: CASSFITSSYEQYF.

V usage is TRBV6-5 and J usage is TRBJ2-7; 8 bases map to TRBD2. Germline CDR1 is MNHEY and CDR2 is SVGAGI. Losses at the gene ends were 6 bases for V and 6 bases for J; bases not matched to a gene: 7. This CDR3 has 13 amino acids. CDR3 in DNA: TGTGCCAGCAGCCGTAGCGGGGAACGCGAGCAGTACTTC. It yields the protein CASSRSGEREQYF.

The V and J genes are TRBV12-3 or TRBV12-4 and TRBJ1-5; D remains unclear. The CDR3 totals 13 residues. V was pared by 6 bases and J by 0 bases, with 6 bases between. Here the CDR3 reads CASSGYSNQPQHF. For the CDR3, the DNA is TGTGCCAGCAGCGGGTATAGCAATCAGCCCCAGCATTTT.

A few counts support this clone. The rearrangement joins TRBV7-9 to TRBJ1-6; TRBD1 matches at 8 bases. This CDR3 region has 14 residues. V dropped 1 base and J dropped 10; count of bases not matched to a gene: 3. Germline values: CDR1 SEHNR, CDR2 FQNEAQ (reference sequence). Here the CDR3 reads CASSLGQGKSPLHF. DNA of the CDR3: TGTGCCAGCAGCTTAGGACAGGGGAAATCACCCCTCCACTTT.

The rearrangement uses TRBV4-3 and TRBJ2-7; 9 bases are a match to TRBD1. J was trimmed by 3 bases and V by 4 bases; bases with no gene match: 10. CDR3 length equals 16 residues. The V gene's germline CDR1 is LGHNA and CDR2 YSLEER. The CDR3 spells CASSRVIGQGNYEQYF. The DNA for the CDR3 is TGCGCCAGCAGCCGCGTAATCGGACAGGGGAACTACGAGCAGTACTTC.

The chain recombines TRBV11-3 with TRBJ2-3, with D maybe TRBD2 (6 bases). CDR1 and CDR2 (germline): SGHNT, YENEEA. The CDR3 has 16 residues. V shed 3 bases and J shed 0 bases, with 13 bases lying between them. The CDR3 DNA sequence: TGTGCCAGCAGCTTGGGACTTTCAGGCAGCACAGATACGCAGTATTTT. Translated, it gives CASSLGLSGSTDTQYF. The full variable domain, completed using reference TRBV11-3 and TRBJ2-3, is EAGVVQSPRYKIIEKKQPVAFWCNPISGHNTLYWYLQNLGQGPELLIRYENEEAVDDSQLPKDRFSAERLKGVDSTLKIQPAELGDSAVYLCASSLGLSGSTDTQYFGPGTRLTVL.

The rearrangement links TRBV7-2 to TRBJ2-3; 7 positions agree with TRBD1. The CDR3 length is 14 residues. Unmatched junction bases numbered 4, after V lost 6 bases and J lost 1 base. The germline CDR1 and CDR2 sequences are SGHTA and FQGNSA. The CDR3 coding sequence is TGTGCCAGCAGGCATACAGGGGGCACAGATACGCAGTATTTT. Translation: CASRHTGGTDTQYF. The whole variable domain, remainder taken from reference TRBV7-2 and TRBJ2-3, is GAGVSQSPSNKVTEKGKDVELRCDPISGHTALYWYRQSLGQGLEFLIYFQGNSAPDKSGLPSDRFSAERTGGSVSTLTIQRTQQEDSAVYLCASRHTGGTDTQYFGPGTRLTVL.